A selection of T cell receptor beta chains follows, all from one sample in a study of technical replicates of blood from a few donors. Produced via immunoSEQ multiplex PCR; TCRdb's table is partial and in-frame only. In the table there are 85,000 to 100,000 clones, 90% to 97% of which are singletons. The sequenced material came from T cells isolated from PBMCs. Receptors originate from a human donor in good health. Both conserved end residues are trimmed from each CDR3.

>TRBV5-5|13
ASSSFRGRNTEAF
>TRBV6-5|12
ASRVAENTGELF
>TRBV11-2|12
ASSLSRANTEAF
>TRBV18|11
ASSMDRNTEAF
>TRBV7-9|15
ASSGRGAHESYNEQF
>TRBV29-1|12
SVEFGTGGETQY
>TRBV4-1|16
ASSLRGHGIGDRMIQY
>TRBV28|16
ASSLVTGGSGDSYEQY
>TRBV6-1|11
ASSVGGHTEAF
>TRBV15|12
ATSRDQASYEQY
>TRBV19|12
ASRTSGRTDTQY
>TRBV11-1|10
ASSHGPYGYT